The 18 T cell receptor beta chains reported below all come from one sample, sequenced in a study of cytomegalovirus exposure and HLA in healthy donors. It was with 60 Vbeta and 13 Jbeta primers that the PCR ran. Using immunoSEQ multiplex PCR, the repertoire was profiled, and TCRdb retains in-frame clones only, with some absent. Of about 65,000 clones in the sample, 62% were seen once. The sequenced material came from PBMCs. The receptors shown here come from a young man in good health and CMV-seronegative.

In this sample, this clone turned up a few times. The chain is built from TRBV5-4 and TRBJ2-1; 7 positions match TRBD1. Per the germline V gene, CDR1 is SGHNT and CDR2 is YYREEE (reference sequence). V dropped 4 bases and J dropped 10; count of bases not matched to a gene: 5. The CDR3 sequence is 12 residues long. CDR3 loop: CASSGTAREQFF. The CDR3 region has the DNA TGTGCCAGCAGCGGGACAGCGCGAGAGCAGTTCTTC.

V and J are TRBV6-5 and TRBJ2-7; unclear D gene. There are 13 residues in the CDR3. Germline CDR1 reads MNHEY; CDR2 reads SVGAGI. V shed 0 bases and J shed 3 bases, with 6 bases lying between them. As DNA, the CDR3 is TGTGCCAGCAGTTACTCGAACAGCTACGAGCAGTACTTC. It translates to CASSYSNSYEQYF.

V usage is TRBV6-5 and J usage is TRBJ1-1; possibly TRBD1 for D (5 bases). The ends were cut back, 5 bases at V and 4 bases at J, with 17 bases in the middle. The germline CDR1 and CDR2 sequences are MNHEY and SVGAGI. The CDR3 is made up of 15 amino acids. The CDR3 reads CASSPLVGTSTEAFF. In DNA, the CDR3 is TGTGCCAGCAGTCCCCTCGTTGGGACTTCCACTGAAGCTTTCTTT.

The V gene is TRBV6-1, the J gene TRBJ1-2; no definite D call. CDR1 is MNHNS, CDR2 SASEGT, per germline. The CDR3 sequence is 12 residues long. Trimming took off 1 base at V and 4 bases at J, with 4 bases between the two ends. CDR3 nucleotide sequence: TGTGCCAGCAGTGAAGATCTCTATGGCTACACCTTC. This encodes CASSEDLYGYTF.

V is TRBV15 and J is TRBJ2-3; TRBD2 matches at 12 bases. The junction had 13 bases not matched to a gene; V was cut back by 0 bases and J by 0 bases. The CDR3 spans 21 residues. Germline-derived CDR1 and CDR2 are LNHNV and YYDKDF (reference sequence). CDR3 loop: CATSREAGANGLAGSTDTQYF. The CDR3 DNA reads TGTGCCACCAGCAGAGAAGCCGGAGCCAACGGACTAGCGGGGAGCACAGATACGCAGTATTTT. The full variable domain, its missing parts supplied by reference TRBV15 and TRBJ2-3, is DAMVIQNPRYQVTQFGKPVTLSCSQTLNHNVMYWYQQKSSQAPKLLFHYYDKDFNNEADTPDNFQSRRPNTSFCFLDIRSPGLGDTAMYLCATSREAGANGLAGSTDTQYFGPGTRLTVL.

The J gene is TRBJ2-7, the V gene TRBV27; 10 bases fit TRBD1. V trimming: 5 bases; J trimming: 5 bases; junction bases outside the gene matches: 9. CDR3 length: 15 amino acids. Germline CDR1 MNHEY, CDR2 SMNVEV (reference sequence). Written as DNA, the CDR3 is TGTGCCAGCAGTCGGACAGGGGGGTCCCTCCACGAGCAGTACTTC. Protein product: CASSRTGGSLHEQYF.

This clone showed up just once. The DNA of the CDR3 is TGTGCCAGCAGCCCAGGACCGGGACTTAGGAGGACTGAAGCTTTCTTT. Encoded protein: CASSPGPGLRRTEAFF. The V and J genes are TRBV14 and TRBJ1-1, with D perhaps TRBD1 (5 bases). V lost 4 bases to trimming and J lost 5 bases, with 20 bases between them. The CDR3 extends over 16 amino acids. Germline V lookup: CDR1 SGHDN, CDR2 FVKESK. The full variable domain, rest sourced from reference TRBV14 and TRBJ1-1, is EAGVTQFPSHSVIEKGQTVTLRCDPISGHDNLYWYRRVMGKEIKFLLHFVKESKQDESGMPNNRFLAERTGGTYSTLKVQPAELEDSGVYFCASSPGPGLRRTEAFFGQGTRLTVV.

This clone was observed a few times. The chain employs TRBV7-8 and TRBJ1-2; maybe TRBD1 (5 bases). CDR1 is SGHVS and CDR2 is FQNEAQ in the germline V gene. Trimming pared 1 base from V and 2 bases from J, leaving 11 bases between. The CDR3 is made up of 15 amino acids. The CDR3 here is CASSLEGGTNYGYTF. The DNA for the CDR3 is TGTGCCAGCAGCTTAGAAGGAGGGACCAACTATGGCTACACCTTC.

The genes are TRBV30 and TRBJ2-3; D is perhaps TRBD2 (5 bases). V was cut by 2 bases and J by 13 bases, with 10 bases left in between. CDR3 size: 10 residues. CDR1 is GTSNPN and CDR2 is SVGIG in the germline V gene (reference sequence). CDR3: CAWSRGLKYF. The CDR3 bases are TGTGCCTGGAGTCGAGGGTTGAAGTATTTT. The full variable domain, its missing parts supplied by reference TRBV30 and TRBJ2-3, is SQTIHQWPATLVQPVGSPLSLECTVEGTSNPNLYWYRQAAGRGLQLLFYSVGIGQISSEVPQNLSASRPQDRQFILSSKKLLLSDSGFYLCAWSRGLKYFGPGTRLTVL.

V gene TRBV18 combines with J gene TRBJ1-2, with D perhaps TRBD1 (5 bases). Germline CDR1 KGHSH, CDR2 LQKENI. This CDR3 is 14 amino acids long. Trimming cost V 5 bases and J 0 bases, with 10 bases left between them. DNA for the CDR3: TGTGCCAGCTCAGAGGACAATTCTAACTATGGCTACACCTTC. Translating gives CASSEDNSNYGYTF.

This clone was counted only a few times. This sequence joins TRBV11-3 and TRBJ2-2; D perhaps matches TRBD2 (5 bases). CDR3 size: 14 residues. Germline V gives CDR1 SGHNT, CDR2 YENEEA. Trimming stripped 3 bases from V and 4 bases from J, with 9 bases between. Here the CDR3 DNA reads TGTGCCAGCAGCTTCGGAGGATCCACCGGGGAGCTGTTTTTT. Encoded protein: CASSFGGSTGELFF.

V usage is TRBV9 and J usage is TRBJ2-1; 11 bases are a match to TRBD2. CDR3 length equals 16 residues. Germline lookup yields CDR1 SGDLS and CDR2 YYNGEE. The J segment lost 7 bases and the V segment lost 3 bases, leaving 9 bases of the junction unmatched. The CDR3 DNA reads as TGTGCCAGCAGCGCCTACCTAGCGGGGGGTAAAAATGAGCAGTTCTTC. Its translation is CASSAYLAGGKNEQFF.

This clone was found once. This sequence joins TRBV29-1 and TRBJ2-1; 9 nucleotides line up with TRBD2. The junction had 8 bases not matched to a gene; V was cut back by 4 bases and J by 4 bases. CDR3 length equals 15 residues. Germline loops: CDR1 SQVTM, CDR2 ANQGSEA. CDR3 bases: TGCAGCGTTGGGTCACTAGCGGGTACATACAATGAGCAGTTCTTC. Translated, it gives CSVGSLAGTYNEQFF.

The chain carries TRBV30 and TRBJ2-1; D is perhaps TRBD2 (5 bases). Germline V CDR1 and CDR2: GTSNPN, SVGIG (reference sequence). This CDR3 is built from 12 residues. The germline V and J ends were trimmed by 3 bases and 8 bases, with 11 bases remaining between them. CDR3 region: CAWSPGRYEQFF. CDR3 sequence (DNA): TGTGCCTGGAGCCCGGGGAGATATGAGCAGTTCTTC.

This sequence joins TRBV7-2 and TRBJ2-7; 8 bases match TRBD2. V lost 0 bases, J lost 3 bases, and 4 bases stayed unmatched. Germline CDR1 is SGHTA and CDR2 is FQGNSA. The CDR3 covers 15 residues. The CDR3 reads CASSLAGLGDYEQYF. Here the CDR3 DNA reads TGTGCCAGCAGCTTAGCGGGACTAGGGGACTACGAGCAGTACTTC.

A few counts support this clone. This chain joins TRBV2 and TRBJ2-5; 8 bases match TRBD2. After removal of 8 bases from V and 2 bases from J, the junction contained 7 bases not matched to a gene. Germline V CDR1 and CDR2: SNHLY, FYNNEI. The CDR3 loop spans 14 amino acids. The CDR3: CASSISGGQETQYF. CDR3 coding DNA: TGTGCCAGCTCTATAAGCGGGGGTCAAGAGACCCAGTACTTC.

The chain uses TRBV7-9 and TRBJ1-2; tentative D call: TRBD1 (6 bases). V lost 5 bases and J lost 2, with 12 bases in between. Germline CDR1 SEHNR, CDR2 FQNEAQ (reference sequence). The CDR3 loop spans 14 amino acids. CDR3 amino acids: CASSVWDTNYGYTF. DNA for the CDR3: TGTGCCAGCAGCGTTTGGGACACAAACTATGGCTACACCTTC.

The chain recombines TRBV5-4 with TRBJ2-3, with 11 bases lining up with TRBD2. The length of the CDR3 is 16 residues. Germline CDR1 is SGHNT and CDR2 is YYREEE (reference sequence). Trimming cost V 5 bases and J 5 bases; bases outside gene matches: 10. The CDR3 nucleotides read TGTGCCAGCAGAAGTAGCGGGGGGGCAGGGGAAGATACGCAGTATTTT. It translates to CASRSSGGAGEDTQYF.